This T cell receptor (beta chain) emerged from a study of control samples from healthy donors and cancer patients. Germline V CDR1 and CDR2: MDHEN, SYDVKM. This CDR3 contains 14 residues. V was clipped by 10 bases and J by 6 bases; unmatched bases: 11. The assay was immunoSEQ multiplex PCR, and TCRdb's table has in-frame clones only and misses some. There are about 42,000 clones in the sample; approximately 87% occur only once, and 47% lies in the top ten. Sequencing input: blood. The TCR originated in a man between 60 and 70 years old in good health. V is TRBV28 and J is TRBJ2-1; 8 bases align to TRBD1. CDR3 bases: TGTGCCACCATCGGGCAGGGGGCCTTCAATGAGCAGTTCTTC. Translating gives CATIGQGAFNEQFF.